Listed here are 29 T cell receptor beta chains from one sample, sequenced in a study of T-cell memory formation after mild COVID-19. TCRdb redid the calling of the 5' RACE reads with MiXCR, one entry per CDR3 protein. Of 250,000 to 350,000 distinct CDR3 sequences in the sample, 15% were seen once. Specimen: PBMCs or a T cell subset sorted from them (not recorded which). These receptors came from a man younger than 35 who had mild COVID-19 (a few samples of this study predate the infection). Cell type and time point are not known.

This clonotype came up a few times. CDR3 DNA: TGTGCCAGCAGTACGCAAACTGGGGCCAACGTCCTGACTTTC. Its protein is CASSTQTGANVLTF. This chain links TRBV11-2 with TRBJ2-6; no firm D call. The ends were cut back, 6 bases at V and 2 bases at J, with 8 bases in the middle. Germline V gene lookup returns CDR1 SGHAT and CDR2 FQNNGV. This CDR3 is 14 amino acids long.

The chain couples TRBV29-1 to TRBJ2-5, with D maybe TRBD1 (6 bases). Germline CDR1 reads SQVTM; CDR2 reads ANQGSEA. The V and J ends lost 8 bases and 1 base respectively, with 11 bases between them. This CDR3 contains 12 residues. Here the CDR3 reads CSFWTVQETQYF. CDR3 nucleotide sequence: TGCAGCTTTTGGACAGTCCAAGAGACCCAGTACTTC.

Only a few counts were recorded for this clonotype. The V call is TRBV7-8, the J call TRBJ1-2; 7 bases are a match to TRBD1. The ends lost 1 base at V and 8 bases at J; junction bases unmatched: 10. The CDR3 has 15 residues. Germline CDR1 SGHVS, CDR2 FQNEAQ. The DNA of the CDR3 is TGTGCCAGCAGCTTAGAGGGGGCCGGGGCACGCGGCTACACCTTC. Its translation is CASSLEGAGARGYTF.

The chain carries TRBV6-5 and TRBJ2-5; 12 positions agree with TRBD2. Germline CDR1 and CDR2: MNHEY and SVGAGI. V trimming: 1 base; J trimming: 5 bases; junction bases outside the gene matches: 5. CDR3 length: 16 residues. The CDR3, as DNA: TGTGCCAGCAGTTACTGGACTAGCGGGGCTCCCGAGACCCAGTACTTC. This sequence encodes CASSYWTSGAPETQYF.

V and J are TRBV7-8 and TRBJ2-5, with 8 bases that match TRBD2. Germline CDR1 and CDR2: SGHVS and FQNEAQ. V dropped 2 bases and J dropped 5; count of bases not matched to a gene: 19. CDR3 length: 19 residues. Here the CDR3 reads CASSLTSSNLAGPGETQYF. The CDR3 DNA sequence: TGTGCCAGCAGCTTAACCAGCTCGAATCTAGCGGGCCCGGGGGAGACCCAGTACTTC.

Only a few counts were recorded for this clonotype. The rearrangement uses TRBV4-1 and TRBJ2-1, with D possibly TRBD2 on 7 matching bases. Between the trimmed V and J ends, which lost 7 bases and 0 bases, there was a span of 13 bases. Germline CDR1 is MGHRA and CDR2 is YSYEKL. The CDR3 covers 15 residues. This chain's CDR3 is CASTWEGGSYNEQFF. DNA of the CDR3: TGCGCCAGCACGTGGGAGGGGGGCTCCTACAATGAGCAGTTCTTC.

The sample holds a few counts of this clonotype. The V gene is TRBV7-9, the J gene TRBJ1-5; a possible D gene is TRBD1 (5 bases). Looked up from germline, CDR1 is SEHNR and CDR2 is FQNEAQ (reference sequence). Trimming removed 4 bases at V and 6 bases at J, with 10 bases between. This CDR3 has 13 residues. CDR3 sequence (DNA): TGTGCCAGCAGCTCCACCGGGGGTCAGCCCCAGCATTTT. Translating it yields CASSSTGGQPQHF.

J is TRBJ2-7 and V is TRBV6-5, with 7 bases identical to TRBD2. This CDR3 is 13 amino acids long. Germline CDR1 MNHEY, CDR2 SVGAGI. Germline trimming cut 2 bases from V and 7 bases from J; bases unmatched to any gene: 5. CDR3 region: CASSYGGGDEQYF. For the CDR3, the DNA is TGTGCCAGCAGTTACGGGGGAGGGGATGAGCAGTACTTC.

This chain joins TRBV15 and TRBJ2-3, with D possibly matching TRBD1 (6 bases). Germline CDR1 LNHNV, CDR2 YYDKDF (reference sequence). Deletions cut 5 bases from V and 4 bases from J, with 13 bases between. The CDR3 has 14 amino acids. The DNA for the CDR3 is TGTGCCACCAGCGGCCCACAGGGACCAGATACGCAGTATTTT. It is translated as CATSGPQGPDTQYF.

This clonotype turned up a few times. The chain has TRBV5-6 and TRBJ1-6; D is undetermined. The ends were cut back, 2 bases at V and 1 base at J, with 7 bases in the middle. The CDR3 covers 15 residues. Germline V gene lookup returns CDR1 SGHDT and CDR2 YYEEEE. CDR3 sequence (DNA): TGTGCCAGCAGCTTCGGGGAGTCCTATAATTCACCCCTCCACTTT. Its protein product is CASSFGESYNSPLHF.

This sequence joins TRBV6-2 or TRBV6-3 and TRBJ2-7; possibly TRBD1 or TRBD2 for D (5 bases each). Trimming stripped 3 bases from V and 4 bases from J, with 10 bases between. Germline V lookup: CDR1 MNHEY, CDR2 SVGEGT. The CDR3 is 13 residues long. In DNA, the CDR3 is TGTGCCAGCAGTTATGCGAGGGGTTACGAGCAGTACGTC. It codes for CASSYARGYEQYV.

The sample holds a few counts of this clonotype. The chain recombines TRBV27 with TRBJ2-1, with 7 nucleotides matching TRBD1. The germline CDR1 and CDR2 sequences are MNHEY and SMNVEV (reference sequence). The junction had 5 bases not matched to a gene; V was cut back by 3 bases and J by 3 bases. There are 15 residues in the CDR3. CDR3: CASSFQRDSYNEQFF. In DNA, the CDR3 is TGTGCCAGCAGTTTTCAACGGGACAGCTACAATGAGCAGTTCTTC.

The chain carries TRBV7-8 and TRBJ2-2; D perhaps matches TRBD1 (6 bases). The CDR3 runs 14 residues. The V end was cut by 4 bases, the J end by 6 bases, with 12 bases between. Looked up from germline, CDR1 is SGHVS and CDR2 is FQNEAQ. In DNA, the CDR3 is TGTGCCAGCAGCTCCTGGGACATTCCCGGGGAGCTGTTTTTT. Translated, it gives CASSSWDIPGELFF.

In its sample, this clonotype was seen many times. V usage is TRBV5-1 and J usage is TRBJ2-3; the match to TRBD1 covers 7 bases. Germline CDR1 SGHRS, CDR2 YFSETQ. The CDR3 extends over 14 amino acids. V lost 4 bases, J lost 5 bases, and 7 bases stayed unmatched. The CDR3 is CASSLGQTGDTQYF. CDR3 DNA sequence: TGCGCCAGCAGCCTGGGACAGACCGGAGATACGCAGTATTTT.

The chain joins TRBV12-3 or TRBV12-4 to TRBJ1-5, with TRBD1 as a possible D gene (5 bases). This CDR3 spans 13 amino acids. Trimming cost V 7 bases and J 6 bases, with 13 bases left between them. The CDR3 nucleotides read TGTGCCAGCACCATTCAGGGTGGTCAGCCCCAGCATTTT. Its protein product is CASTIQGGQPQHF.

This clonotype showed up just a few times. This sequence joins TRBV12-3 or TRBV12-4 and TRBJ2-3; tentative D call: TRBD2 (7 bases). The CDR3 is 14 amino acids. V lost 6 bases to trimming and J lost 6 bases, with 16 bases between them. The CDR3 bases are TGTGCCAGCAGGCCTCCGGGGGGCCGGGATACGCAGTATTTT. It encodes CASRPPGGRDTQYF.

The V and J genes are TRBV6-2 or TRBV6-3 and TRBJ2-7; TRBD1 agrees at 9 bases. The CDR3 extends over 13 amino acids. The trim removed 8 bases at V and 2 bases at J, leaving 4 bases unmatched. Germline CDR1 reads MNHEY; CDR2 reads SVGEGT. The CDR3 DNA reads as TGTGCCAGCCGGGACAGGGACGCCTACGAGCAGTACTTC. Translation gives CASRDRDAYEQYF.

The gene calls are TRBV27 and TRBJ1-1, with 8 bases identical to TRBD1. Per germline, CDR1 MNHEY and CDR2 SMNVEV (reference sequence). Losses at the gene ends were 6 bases for V and 2 bases for J; bases not matched to a gene: 5. This CDR3 region has 14 residues. The CDR3 bases are TGTGCCAGCAGGATTGACAGGGGAAACACTGAAGCTTTCTTT. This codes for CASRIDRGNTEAFF.

The V gene is TRBV5-4, the J gene TRBJ1-2; D is undetermined. The CDR3 runs to 14 residues. Germline-derived CDR1 and CDR2 are SGHNT and YYREEE (reference sequence). V was clipped by 5 bases and J by 1 base, with 12 bases between them. The CDR3 loop reads CASRHLSVNYGYTF. Here the CDR3 DNA reads TGTGCCAGCAGGCATCTCTCCGTTAACTATGGCTACACCTTC.

In its sample, this clonotype was seen a few times. This sequence joins TRBV6-5 and TRBJ2-7; perhaps D is TRBD1 or TRBD2 (5 bases each). The CDR3 is 15 residues long. The V and J ends lost 6 bases and 2 bases respectively, with 17 bases between them. The germline gives CDR1 MNHEY, CDR2 SVGAGI. The CDR3 DNA is TGTGCCAGCAGCCGGGACCCTCGGTACCCCTACGAGCAGTACGTC. Encoded protein: CASSRDPRYPYEQYV.

This clonotype was observed a single time. A read error is possible here, since a much larger clone lies one base away. The chain recombines TRBV5-1 with TRBJ2-2; 7 bases align to TRBD1. The germline gives CDR1 SGHRS, CDR2 YFSETQ. The CDR3 sequence is 15 residues long. The CDR3 here is CASSFGTANTGKLFF. CDR3 sequence (DNA): TGCGCCAGCAGCTTCGGGACAGCGAACACCGGGAAGCTGTTTTTT.

The rearrangement links TRBV4-1 to TRBJ2-1; 7 nucleotides agree with TRBD2. Per the germline V gene, CDR1 is MGHRA and CDR2 is YSYEKL. This CDR3 comprises 18 residues. J gave up 0 bases and V 0 bases, and 8 bases lay outside the gene matches. The DNA for the CDR3 is TGCGCCAGCAGCCAAGAGGGGTGGCTAGCGGACTCCTACAATGAGCAGTTCTTC. Protein: CASSQEGWLADSYNEQFF.

This clonotype was detected many times. The chain employs TRBV6-2 or TRBV6-3 and TRBJ2-7; D may be TRBD1 (6 bases). Between the trimmed V and J ends, which lost 0 bases and 3 bases, there was a span of 9 bases. Germline V gene lookup returns CDR1 MNHEY and CDR2 SVGEGT. The CDR3 has 14 amino acids. The CDR3 coding sequence is TGTGCCAGCAGTTACTCTGGGGGCCGCTACGAGCAGTACGTC. As protein: CASSYSGGRYEQYV.

The V call is TRBV12-3 or TRBV12-4, the J call TRBJ1-2, with D possibly being TRBD1 (6 bases). The CDR3 runs 15 residues. The germline V and J ends were trimmed by 5 bases and 2 bases, with 15 bases remaining between them. For the CDR3, the DNA is TGTGCCAGCAGTCCCAGACAGGCAGGAAACTATGGCTACACCTTC. As protein: CASSPRQAGNYGYTF.

This CDR3 reads CASSSPSTGYEQYF. The CDR3 DNA follows: TGTGCCAGCAGTTCCCCATCAACAGGCTACGAGCAGTACTTC. This chain connects TRBV6-6 to TRBJ2-7, with a possible D match to TRBD1 (5 bases). The CDR3 is 14 amino acids. Between the trimmed V and J ends, which lost 4 bases and 3 bases, there was a span of 13 bases. Per germline, CDR1 MNHNY and CDR2 SVGAGI (reference sequence).

The count of this clonotype is one. The chain joins TRBV11-2 to TRBJ2-7; no firm D call. Trimming took 8 bases from V and 1 from J, leaving 6 bases between them. CDR3 length equals 11 residues. In germline, CDR1 is SGHAT, CDR2 FQNNGV. In DNA, the CDR3 is TGTGCCAGCTATGGGTCCTACGAGCAGTACTTC. This codes for CASYGSYEQYF.

The CDR3 protein is CASSPSRAVNEKLFF. In DNA, the CDR3 is TGTGCCAGCAGCCCCAGTCGGGCGGTTAATGAAAAACTGTTTTTT. The chain joins TRBV7-2 to TRBJ1-4; D gene ambiguous. The germline CDR1 and CDR2 sequences are SGHTA and FQGNSA. V was clipped by 5 bases and J by 4 bases, with 14 bases between them. The CDR3 totals 15 residues.

The J gene is TRBJ2-2, the V gene TRBV7-2, with TRBD1 matching over 7 bases. Germline V gene sequence: CDR1 SGHTA, CDR2 FQGNSA. V lost 4 bases and J lost 7; bases outside the gene matches: 12. This CDR3 comprises 16 residues. The CDR3 DNA follows: TGTGCCAGCAGCTGGACCTCCGACAGGGCACACGGGGAGCTGTTTTTT. This translates into CASSWTSDRAHGELFF.

This clonotype has only a few counts. This chain links TRBV6-2 or TRBV6-3 with TRBJ2-1, with 8 positions matching TRBD2. The germline V gene encodes CDR1 MNHEY and CDR2 SVGEGT. The CDR3 runs 12 residues. With 1 base clipped from V and 15 bases from J, the junction kept 5 bases outside the gene matches. CDR3 sequence (DNA): TGTGCCAGCAGTTACTTTGGGACTAGTTTGTTCTTC. Translation: CASSYFGTSLFF.